The sequence of this TCR beta chain was determined in a study of blood T cells in healthy people across ages. Study at large: About one barcoded beta molecule was captured per two T cells (by template switching).

The V gene lost 1 base and the J gene lost 7 bases, with 14 bases spanning the gap. The CDR3 is 15 residues long. Germline CDR1 and CDR2: SGHKS and YYEKEE (reference sequence). This clonotype was seen only a few times. A much more abundant neighbour one base away suggests this may be a read error. Primed by a sample-barcoded 5' primer and a J-beta primer mix, a second PCR proceeded for about 6 to 11 cycles. TCRdb processed the 5' RACE reads anew with MiXCR; each CDR3 protein has one entry. This sample has hundreds of thousands of distinct CDR3 sequences, with approximately 29% found just once. Sequencing was done on a sample of blood. The rearrangement links TRBV5-5 to TRBJ1-4; D is unresolved. This TCR was recovered from a woman of 80 years or more in good health. The CDR3 protein is CASSLCEVLSEKLFF. CDR3 nucleotides: TGTGCCAGCAGCTTGTGCGAGGTACTTTCTGAAAAACTGTTTTTT.